This TCR beta chain was captured in a study of low-dose radiotherapy and immunotherapy resistance in tumors. Study at large: It was 1 Gy per fraction every two weeks that Cohort 2 received, adding up to 13 Gy over 26 weeks. Nivolumab was given to patients as a 240 mg flat dose every two weeks, and ipilimumab at 1 mg/kg every six weeks. Both were delivered intravenously. Oral aspirin at 300 mg was taken daily by patients for four cycles, beginning on cycle 1 day 1.

Time point given: before trial treatment. Every donor was treated with nivolumab, ipilimumab, aspirin, low-dose cyclophosphamide and also low-dose radiotherapy. Covering alpha and beta chains, TRAV- and TRBV-specific primers were used for the first-strand cDNA. Using a constant-region primer together with a V-primer adapter, TCRs were subjected to around 20 PCR cycles of amplification. TCRdb itself ran the reads through MiXCR, one entry per CDR3 protein. The data hold approximately 90,000 distinct CDR3 sequences, with more than 8% observed a single time. CDR3 length: 15 residues. This clonotype was recorded at least ten times.

Sequenced here: PBMCs, sampled before treatment. This TCR was recovered from a male donor with prostate cancer. The rearrangement uses TRBV21-1 and TRBJ2-2; TRBD1 is the table's D call, not checked against the DNA. TRBV21-1 is a pseudogene locus. CDR3 protein: CASMRYRGKTGELFF. In nucleotides, the CDR3 is TGTGCCAGCATGAGATACAGGGGGAAAACCGGGGAGCTGTTTTTT.